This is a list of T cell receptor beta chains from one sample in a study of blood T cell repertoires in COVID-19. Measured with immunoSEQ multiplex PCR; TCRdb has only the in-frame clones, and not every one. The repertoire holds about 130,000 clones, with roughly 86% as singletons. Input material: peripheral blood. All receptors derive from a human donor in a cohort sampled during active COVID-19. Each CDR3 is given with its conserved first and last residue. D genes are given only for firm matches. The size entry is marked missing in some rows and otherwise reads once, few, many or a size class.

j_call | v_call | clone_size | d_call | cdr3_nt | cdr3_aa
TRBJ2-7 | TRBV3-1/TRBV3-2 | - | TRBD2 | TGTGCCAGCAGCCAACAGTCGACTAGCGGACCCTACGAGCAGTACTTC | CASSQQSTSGPYEQYF
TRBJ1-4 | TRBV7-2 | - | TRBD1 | TGTGCCAGCAGCTTTATCGTCGGAGGGACAGGGGATGAAAAACTGTTTTTT | CASSFIVGGTGDEKLFF
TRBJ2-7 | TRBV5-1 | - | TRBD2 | TGCGCCAGCAGAGCCCCGGGAGGTCTTCACGAGCAGTACTTC | CASRAPGGLHEQYF
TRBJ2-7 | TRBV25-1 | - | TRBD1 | TGTGCCAGCAGTAAACGGGACAGTCCCTACGAGCAGTACTTC | CASSKRDSPYEQYF
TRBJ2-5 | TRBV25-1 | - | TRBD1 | TGTGCCAGCCGGGAAGGGGACAGGGGACAAGAGACCCAGTACTTC | CASREGDRGQETQYF
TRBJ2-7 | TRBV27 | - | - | TGTGCCAGCAGTTTAGTGTCAGCGGACTCCTACGAGCAGTACTTC | CASSLVSADSYEQYF
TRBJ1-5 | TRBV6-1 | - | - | TGTGCCAGCAGTGACCTCAATCAGCCCCAGCATTTT | CASSDLNQPQHF
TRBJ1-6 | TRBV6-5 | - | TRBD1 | TGTGCCAGCAGCCGCACAGGGGGTTACAGTTCACCCCTCCACTTT | CASSRTGGYSSPLHF
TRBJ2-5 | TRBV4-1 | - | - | TGCGCCAGCAGCCCCAGAATAACGGAGACCCAGTACTTC | CASSPRITETQYF
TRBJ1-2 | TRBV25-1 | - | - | TGTGCCAGCAGTGGGCCCGCTAGTGGCTACACCTTC | CASSGPASGYTF
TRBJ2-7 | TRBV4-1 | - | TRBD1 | TGCGCCAGCAGCAAAGGGGCCGGGACAGGGGACTACGAGCAGTACTTC | CASSKGAGTGDYEQYF
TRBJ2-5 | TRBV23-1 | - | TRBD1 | TGCGCCAGCAGTCAATCGGGGACAGGGAGGGAAGAGACCCAGTACTTC | CASSQSGTGREETQYF
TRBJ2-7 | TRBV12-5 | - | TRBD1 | TGTGCTAGTGCACCAACCACGACAGGGGTGTTCACCGACGAGCAGTACTTC | CASAPTTTGVFTDEQYF
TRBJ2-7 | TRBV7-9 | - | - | TGTGCCAGCAGCCCCACAGCTGCCTACGAGCAGTACTTC | CASSPTAAYEQYF
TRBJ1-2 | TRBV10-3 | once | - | TGTGCCATCAGTGAGTCGTTAGGCCGGGTCACGTATGGCTACACCTTC | CAISESLGRVTYGYTF
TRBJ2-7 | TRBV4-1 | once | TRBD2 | TGCGCCAGCAGCCTAGGACTAGCGAGTTCCTACGAGCAGTACTTC | CASSLGLASSYEQYF
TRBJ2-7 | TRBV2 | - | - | TGTGCCAGCAATCCCCAGGGGGGATCCTACGAGCAGTACTTC | CASNPQGGSYEQYF
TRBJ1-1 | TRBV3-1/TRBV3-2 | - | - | TGTGCCAGCAGCAACACGGGGATAAACACTGAAGCTTTCTTT | CASSNTGINTEAFF
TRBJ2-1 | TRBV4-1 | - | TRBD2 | TGCGCCAGCAGCCAGGTAGAGGGTAGCGGGAGTAGTTACAATGAGCAGTTCTTC | CASSQVEGSGSSYNEQFF
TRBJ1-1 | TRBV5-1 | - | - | TGCGCCAGCAGCTTGATCGGGGGGCAGATGAACACTGAAGCTTTCTTT | CASSLIGGQMNTEAFF
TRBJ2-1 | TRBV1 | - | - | TGCACCAGCAGCCAAGATCGGTTAGGACAGGTAAAGGTCAATGAGCAGTTCTTC | CTSSQDRLGQVKVNEQFF
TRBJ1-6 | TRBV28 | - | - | TGTGCCAGCAGTTTACGCCAGGGGTCGACTTCACCCCTCCACTTT | CASSLRQGSTSPLHF
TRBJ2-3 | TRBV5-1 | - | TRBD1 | TGCGCCAGCAGCTCTTCCGGGACAGATAAGTATTTT | CASSSSGTDKYF
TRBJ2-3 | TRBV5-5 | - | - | TGTGCCAGCAGCGTGAACATAACAAAGAGGAGAAGCACAGATACGCAGTATTTT | CASSVNITKRRSTDTQYF
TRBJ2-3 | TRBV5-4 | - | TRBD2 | TGTGCCAGCAGTTCGAGGAGCGGGGGGGTGACGTATACGCAGTATTTT | CASSSRSGGVTYTQYF
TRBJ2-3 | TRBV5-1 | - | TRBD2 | TGCGCCAGCAGCCTCCCCCTCGCGGGGGGCACAGATACGCAGTATTTT | CASSLPLAGGTDTQYF
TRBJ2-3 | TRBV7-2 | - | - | TGTGCCAGCAGCTTACTGAAGAGGACAGATACGCAGTATTTT | CASSLLKRTDTQYF
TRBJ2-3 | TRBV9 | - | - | TGTGCCAGCAGCGAAGAAGGCGGGACGGTGACACAAGATACGCAGTATTTT | CASSEEGGTVTQDTQYF
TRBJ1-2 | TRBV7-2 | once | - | TGTGCCAGCAGCTTTGAGCGATCTAGCTACACCTTC | CASSFERSSYTF
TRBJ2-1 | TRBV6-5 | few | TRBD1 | TGTGCCAGCAGACGGGACAGGCTCAACAATGAGCAGTTCTTC | CASRRDRLNNEQFF
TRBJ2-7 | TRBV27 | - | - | TGTGCCAGCAGTTATCGACATGAACTCTACGAGCAGTACTTC | CASSYRHELYEQYF
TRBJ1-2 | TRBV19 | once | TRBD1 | TGTGCCAGTAGTACCACCGGGACAGGGAGGTCCTATGGCTACACCTTC | CASSTTGTGRSYGYTF
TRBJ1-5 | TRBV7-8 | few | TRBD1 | TGTGCCAGCAGCCCAAGAACAGGGGCAGATCAGCCCCAGCATTTT | CASSPRTGADQPQHF
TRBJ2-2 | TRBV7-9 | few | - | TGTGCCAGCAGCTTACTATTGAACACCGGGGAGCTGTTTTTT | CASSLLLNTGELFF
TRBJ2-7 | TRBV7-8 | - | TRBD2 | TGTGCCAGCAGCGGCCCCGGGACTAGCGGGTACGAGCAGTACTTC | CASSGPGTSGYEQYF
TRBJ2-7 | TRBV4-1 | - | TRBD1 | TGCGCCAGCAGCCATAGAGGGACAGGGGGCGAGCAGTACTTC | CASSHRGTGGEQYF
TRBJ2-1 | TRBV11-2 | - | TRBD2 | TGTGCCAGCAGCCACCGACTAGCGGGAGGGAATGAGCAGTTCTTC | CASSHRLAGGNEQFF